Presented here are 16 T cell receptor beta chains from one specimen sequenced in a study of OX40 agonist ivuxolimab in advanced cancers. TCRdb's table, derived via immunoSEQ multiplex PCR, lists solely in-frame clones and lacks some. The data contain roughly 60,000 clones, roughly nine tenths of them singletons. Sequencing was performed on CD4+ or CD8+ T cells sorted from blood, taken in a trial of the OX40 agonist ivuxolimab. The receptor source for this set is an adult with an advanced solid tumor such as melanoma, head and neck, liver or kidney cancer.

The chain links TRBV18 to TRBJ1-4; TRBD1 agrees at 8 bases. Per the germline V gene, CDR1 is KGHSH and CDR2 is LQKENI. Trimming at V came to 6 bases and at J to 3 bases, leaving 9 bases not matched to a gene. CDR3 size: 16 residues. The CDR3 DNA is TGTGCCAGCTCCCAATCAGGGGGCGCGGCTAATGAAAAACTGTTTTTT. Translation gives CASSQSGGAANEKLFF.

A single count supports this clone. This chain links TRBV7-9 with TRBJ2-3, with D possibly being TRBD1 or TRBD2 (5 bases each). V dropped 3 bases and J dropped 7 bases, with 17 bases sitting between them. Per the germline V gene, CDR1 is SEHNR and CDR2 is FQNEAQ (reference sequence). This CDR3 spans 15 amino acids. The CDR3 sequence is CASSFPGTEGNTQYF. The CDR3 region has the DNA TGTGCCAGCAGCTTCCCCGGGACCGAGGGAAATACGCAGTATTTT.

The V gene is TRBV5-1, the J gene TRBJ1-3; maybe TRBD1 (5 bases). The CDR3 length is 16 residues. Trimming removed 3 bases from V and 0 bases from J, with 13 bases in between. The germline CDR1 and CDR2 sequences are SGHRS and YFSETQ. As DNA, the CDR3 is TGCGCCAGCAGCTACCGGGACTCCGGCTCTGGAAACACCATATATTTT. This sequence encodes CASSYRDSGSGNTIYF.

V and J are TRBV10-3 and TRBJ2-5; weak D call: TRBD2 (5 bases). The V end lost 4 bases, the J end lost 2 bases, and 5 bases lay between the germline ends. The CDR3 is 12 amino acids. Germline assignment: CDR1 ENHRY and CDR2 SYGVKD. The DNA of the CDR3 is TGTGCCATCAGTGCGGGACAAGAGACCCAGTACTTC. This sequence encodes CAISAGQETQYF.

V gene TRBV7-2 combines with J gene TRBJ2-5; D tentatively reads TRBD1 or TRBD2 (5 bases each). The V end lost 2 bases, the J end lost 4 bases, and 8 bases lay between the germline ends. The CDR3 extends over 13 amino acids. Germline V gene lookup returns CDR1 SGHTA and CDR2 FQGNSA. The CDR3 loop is CASSLMRGETQYF. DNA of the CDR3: TGTGCCAGCAGCTTAATGAGGGGAGAGACCCAGTACTTC.

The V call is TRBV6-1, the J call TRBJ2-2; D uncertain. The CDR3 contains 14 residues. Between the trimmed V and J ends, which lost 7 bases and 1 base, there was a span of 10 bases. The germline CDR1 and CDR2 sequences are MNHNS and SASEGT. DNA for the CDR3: TGTGCCAGCATTCTCCGACAGAACACCGGGGAGCTGTTTTTT. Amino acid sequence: CASILRQNTGELFF.

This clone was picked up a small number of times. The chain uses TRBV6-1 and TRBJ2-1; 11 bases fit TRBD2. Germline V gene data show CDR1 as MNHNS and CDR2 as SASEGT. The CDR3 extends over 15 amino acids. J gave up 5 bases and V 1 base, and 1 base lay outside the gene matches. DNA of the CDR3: TGTGCCAGCAGTGAAGGACTAGCGGGACACAATGAGCAGTTCTTC. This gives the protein CASSEGLAGHNEQFF.

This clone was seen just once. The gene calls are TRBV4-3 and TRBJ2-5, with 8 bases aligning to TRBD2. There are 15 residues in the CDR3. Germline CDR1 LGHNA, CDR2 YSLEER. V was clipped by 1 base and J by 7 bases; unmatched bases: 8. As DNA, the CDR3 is TGCGCCAGCAGCCAAGTTGTCGGGGGGGCGGGGACCCAGTACTTC. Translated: CASSQVVGGAGTQYF.

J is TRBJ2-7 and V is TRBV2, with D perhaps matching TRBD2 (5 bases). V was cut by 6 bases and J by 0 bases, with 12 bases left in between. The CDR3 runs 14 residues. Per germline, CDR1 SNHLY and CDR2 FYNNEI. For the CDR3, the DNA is TGTGCCAGCAGAACTGATACTAGCTCCTACGAGCAGTACTTC. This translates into CASRTDTSSYEQYF.

Here the CDR3 reads CASSIGREGRDNEQFF. As DNA, the CDR3 is TGTGCCAGTAGTATCGGGCGGGAGGGCCGAGACAATGAGCAGTTCTTC. The chain employs TRBV19 and TRBJ2-1, with TRBD2 matching over 9 bases. The germline CDR1 and CDR2 sequences are LNHDA and SQIVND (reference sequence). The CDR3 is 16 residues long. V lost 3 bases, J lost 5 bases, and 8 bases stayed unmatched.

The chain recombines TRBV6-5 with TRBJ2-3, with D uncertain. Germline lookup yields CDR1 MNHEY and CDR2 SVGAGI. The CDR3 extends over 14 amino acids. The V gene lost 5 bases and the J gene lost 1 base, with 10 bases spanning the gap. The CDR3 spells CASSPHRRTDTQYF. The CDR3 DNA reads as TGTGCCAGCAGTCCCCACAGACGCACAGATACGCAGTATTTT.

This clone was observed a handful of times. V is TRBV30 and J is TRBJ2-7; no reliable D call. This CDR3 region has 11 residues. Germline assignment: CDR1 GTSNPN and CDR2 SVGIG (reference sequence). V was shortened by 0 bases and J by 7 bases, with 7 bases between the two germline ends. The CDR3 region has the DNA TGTGCCTGGAGTGTGGTAACAGAGCAGTACTTC. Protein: CAWSVVTEQYF.

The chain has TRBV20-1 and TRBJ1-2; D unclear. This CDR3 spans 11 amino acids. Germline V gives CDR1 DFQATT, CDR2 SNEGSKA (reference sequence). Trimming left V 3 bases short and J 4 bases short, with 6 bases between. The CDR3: CSARVGYGYTF. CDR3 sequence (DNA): TGCAGTGCTAGGGTTGGCTATGGCTACACCTTC.

CDR3 amino acids: CASSLALFGASYEQYF. The CDR3 DNA follows: TGTGCCAGCAGCTTGGCCCTCTTTGGGGCATCCTACGAGCAGTACTTC. The chain links TRBV5-4 to TRBJ2-7, with D possibly being TRBD1 (5 bases). V lost 0 bases and J lost 1, with 14 bases in between. This CDR3 region has 16 residues. Germline V gene data show CDR1 as SGHNT and CDR2 as YYREEE (reference sequence).

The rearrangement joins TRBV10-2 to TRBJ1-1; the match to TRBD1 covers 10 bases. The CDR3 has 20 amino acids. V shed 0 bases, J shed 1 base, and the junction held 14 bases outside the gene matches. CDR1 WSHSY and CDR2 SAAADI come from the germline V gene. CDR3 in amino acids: CASSESKGGVGQGTNTEAFF. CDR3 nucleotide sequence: TGCGCCAGCAGTGAGTCGAAGGGGGGTGTGGGACAGGGGACGAACACTGAAGCTTTCTTT.

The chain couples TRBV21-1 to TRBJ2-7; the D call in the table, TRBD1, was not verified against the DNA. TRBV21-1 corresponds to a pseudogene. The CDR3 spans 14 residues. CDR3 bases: TGTGCCAGCAGCCCCGGGACAGGGTTGTACGAGCAGTACTTC. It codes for CASSPGTGLYEQYF.